This T cell receptor (beta chain) was identified during a study of breast tumors, draining lymph nodes, adjacent tissues. As regards this clonotype: Its antigen remains unknown.

TCRdb passed the multiplex PCR reads through MiXCR, listing each CDR3 protein once. The repertoire holds about 17,000 distinct CDR3 sequences, with 63% as singletons. Findings and limits, study-wide: Tumor TCR diversity was below lymph nodes but above nontumor tissue.

CDR1 is MRHNA and CDR2 is SNTAGT in the germline V gene. V lost 1 base and J 1 base, leaving 7 bases between the germline ends. The CDR3 spans 14 residues. The chain uses TRBV6-4 and TRBJ1-2, with a tentative D call TRBD1 (5 bases). Sequencing was performed on tumor-adjacent breast tissue. This TCR was recovered from a female donor with breast cancer. Some clones in this sample may be carry-over from other donors' samples. The CDR3 reads CASSDLGLNYGYTF. CDR3 nucleotide sequence: TGTGCCAGCAGTGACTTGGGGCTTAACTATGGCTACACCTTC.